This T cell receptor (beta chain) was observed in a study of T cells after yellow fever vaccination. About the study: When fractions had low cell numbers, they were prepared with SMART-Seq v4 Ultra Low Input. Notes on the study in general: Clones from primary vaccination mostly reappeared after the booster (around 96% CD4, around 90% CD8).

This clonotype was seen only a few times. Its antigen is currently unknown. The authors made TCR cDNA by 5'RACE template switching, adding a universal primer site and UMIs. Each CDR3 protein is one row after TCRdb ran MiXCR on the 5' RACE reads. The sample has approximately 340,000 distinct CDR3 sequences, about 9.5% seen once. The source was PBMCs, collected on the day of the first yellow fever vaccination. The clonotype comes from a man aged 18 to 30 who received the YFV17D yellow fever vaccine.

The CDR3 spells CARSRPVNEQYF. The CDR3 region has the DNA TGTGCCAGAAGCCGCCCAGTCAACGAGCAGTACTTC. The chain recombines TRBV5-3 with TRBJ2-7; no clear D. TRBV5-3 carries the ORF label, with uncertain function. V was clipped by 4 bases and J by 5 bases, with 10 bases between them. This CDR3 is built from 12 residues.